The 12 T cell receptor beta chains below come from one sample, sequenced in a study of shared clonotypes between healthy human individuals. This table comes from immunoSEQ multiplex PCR, and its TCRdb copy is limited to in-frame clones, with some not included. The sample includes around 2.5 million clones, 93% of them seen just once. Sequenced material: naive CD4+ T cells from PBMCs. The subset was: CD45RA+ positively selected. These receptors came from a man aged 18 to 30 in good health. Some clones in this sample may be carry-over from other donors' samples.

The chain is built from TRBV7-3 and TRBJ2-5, with 7 bases matching TRBD1. The CDR3 extends over 14 amino acids. The V and J ends lost 5 bases and 5 bases, in that order; junction bases with no gene match: 8. CDR1 SGHTA and CDR2 FQGTGA come from the germline V gene. The CDR3 coding sequence is TGTGCCAGCAGCCGAGACAGGGCCCACGAGACCCAGTACTTC. Protein: CASSRDRAHETQYF.

The genes are TRBV19 and TRBJ2-5; 11 positions match TRBD1. The CDR3 has 14 residues. Germline-derived CDR1 and CDR2 are LNHDA and SQIVND (reference sequence). Losses at the gene ends were 4 bases for V and 5 bases for J; bases not matched to a gene: 3. CDR3 bases: TGTGCCAGTAGTAGGGACAGGGGGTTTGAGACCCAGTACTTC. Translation: CASSRDRGFETQYF.

This sequence joins TRBV19 and TRBJ2-1; D tentatively fits TRBD1 or TRBD2 (5 bases each). This CDR3 has 13 amino acids. Looked up from germline, CDR1 is LNHDA and CDR2 is SQIVND (reference sequence). V lost 4 bases and J lost 4, with 8 bases in between. The CDR3 DNA is TGTGCCAGTAGTACCGGGACGTACAATGAGCAGTTCTTC. Translating it yields CASSTGTYNEQFF.

The V gene is TRBV25-1, the J gene TRBJ2-1; possibly TRBD1 or TRBD2 for D (6 bases each). CDR1 MGHDK and CDR2 SYGVNS come from the germline V gene. Trimming removed 5 bases at V and 2 bases at J, with 13 bases between. CDR3 length equals 15 residues. The CDR3 sequence is CASSKGGGAYNEQFF. The DNA of the CDR3 is TGTGCCAGCAGTAAAGGAGGGGGTGCCTACAATGAGCAGTTCTTC.

The chain has TRBV6-6 and TRBJ1-3; D is unresolved. V was trimmed by 6 bases and J by 11 bases, leaving 14 bases between them. There are 12 residues in the CDR3. Germline values: CDR1 MNHNY, CDR2 SVGAGI (reference sequence). CDR3 nucleotide sequence: TGTGCCAGCAGCCTTGCTGTAGCGGCCATATATTTT. It codes for CASSLAVAAIYF.

This rearrangement joins TRBV29-1 to TRBJ1-1, with D perhaps matching TRBD1 (6 bases). The length of the CDR3 is 17 residues. Looked up from germline, CDR1 is SQVTM and CDR2 is ANQGSEA. Trimming cost V 1 base and J 1 base, with 19 bases left between them. DNA for the CDR3: TGCAGCGTTGAAGGATGGGTTCAGGGGACCTGGAACACTGAAGCTTTCTTT. This encodes CSVEGWVQGTWNTEAFF.

CDR3 region: CSVGRAGSQETQYF. CDR3 in DNA: TGCAGCGTTGGTCGGGCAGGCAGCCAAGAGACCCAGTACTTC. The rearrangement joins TRBV29-1 to TRBJ2-5; the D is unclear. The CDR3 sequence is 14 residues long. Trimming took 4 bases from V and 1 from J, leaving 13 bases between them. Germline V CDR1 and CDR2: SQVTM, ANQGSEA.

J is TRBJ2-3 and V is TRBV25-1; TRBD2 is a possible D gene (6 bases). This CDR3 is built from 16 residues. Germline CDR1 reads MGHDK; CDR2 reads SYGVNS. Trimming shortened V by 8 bases and J by 2 bases, and 20 bases separated the two germline ends. The CDR3 DNA is TGTGCCAGCGCCTCCCTGGGGGAGGCCCTCACAGATACGCAGTATTTT. It specifies CASASLGEALTDTQYF.

The chain has TRBV7-9 and TRBJ2-1, with 11 bases that match TRBD1. CDR3 length: 17 residues. V was pared by 5 bases and J by 6 bases, with 12 bases of the junction left unmatched. In germline, CDR1 is SEHNR, CDR2 FQNEAQ (reference sequence). CDR3 region: CASSETPGTGGVNEQFF. In DNA, the CDR3 is TGTGCCAGCAGCGAGACCCCCGGGACAGGGGGAGTCAATGAGCAGTTCTTC. The full variable domain, with the rest looked up from reference TRBV7-9 and TRBJ2-1, is DTGVSQNPRHKITKRGQNVTFRCDPISEHNRLYWYRQTLGQGPEFLTYFQNEAQLEKSRLLSDRFSAERPKGSFSTLEIQRTEQGDSAMYLCASSETPGTGGVNEQFFGPGTRLTVL.

The chain uses TRBV5-4 and TRBJ2-5; 9 bases are shared with TRBD1. CDR3 size: 15 residues. Germline assignment: CDR1 SGHNT and CDR2 YYREEE (reference sequence). V lost 4 bases and J lost 5; bases outside the gene matches: 9. As DNA, the CDR3 is TGTGCCAGCAGCCGCGCGGGACAGGGTAGGGAGACCCAGTACTTC. Its protein is CASSRAGQGRETQYF. Combining the CDR3 with reference TRBV5-4 and TRBJ2-5 gives the whole variable domain ETGVTQSPTHLIKTRGQQVTLRCSSQSGHNTVSWYQQALGQGPQFIFQYYREEENGRGNFPPRFSGLQFPNYSSELNVNALELDDSALYLCASSRAGQGRETQYFGPGTRLLVL.

The V and J genes are TRBV27 and TRBJ2-2; D not certain. The V gene lost 3 bases and the J gene lost 5 bases, with 7 bases spanning the gap. The germline CDR1 and CDR2 sequences are MNHEY and SMNVEV (reference sequence). The length of the CDR3 is 13 residues. CDR3 DNA: TGTGCCAGCAGTTTCCAGATTACCGGGGAGCTGTTTTTT. This translates into CASSFQITGELFF.

The gene calls are TRBV29-1 and TRBJ2-1; D is uncertain. This CDR3 comprises 16 residues. Germline CDR1 and CDR2: SQVTM and ANQGSEA. V lost 4 bases and J lost 1, with 17 bases in between. CDR3 bases: TGCAGCGTTGGTGGAGCAGCGCTCCTGTCCTACAATGAGCAGTTCTTC. It specifies CSVGGAALLSYNEQFF.